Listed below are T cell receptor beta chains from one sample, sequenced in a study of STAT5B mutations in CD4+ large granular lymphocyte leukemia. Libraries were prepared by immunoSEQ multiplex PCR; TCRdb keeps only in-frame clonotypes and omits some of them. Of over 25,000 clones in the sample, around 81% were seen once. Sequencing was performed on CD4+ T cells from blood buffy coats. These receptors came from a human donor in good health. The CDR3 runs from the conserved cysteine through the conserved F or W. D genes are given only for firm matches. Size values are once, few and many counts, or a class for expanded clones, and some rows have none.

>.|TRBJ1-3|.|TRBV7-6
TGTGCCAGCAGCTCCGCAGGGCGAGGAAACACCATATATTTT
CASSSAGRGNTIYF
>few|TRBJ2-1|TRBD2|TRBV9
TGTGCCAGCAGCCCCCCGGGACTAGCCATCAATGAGCAGTTCTTC
CASSPPGLAINEQFF
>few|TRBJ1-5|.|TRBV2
TGTGCCAGCAGGAGGGACTACAATCAGCCCCAGCATTTT
CASRRDYNQPQHF
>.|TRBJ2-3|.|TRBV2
TGTGCCAGCAGTGATTTTGGACTTACAACAGATACGCAGTATTTT
CASSDFGLTTDTQYF
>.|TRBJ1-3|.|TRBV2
TGTGCCGGTAGGGGAGACTTAGGCACCATATATTTT
CAGRGDLGTIYF
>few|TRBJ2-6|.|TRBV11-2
TGTGCCAGCAGCTTAGTTGGCGGCTCTGGGGCCAACGTCCTGACTTTC
CASSLVGGSGANVLTF
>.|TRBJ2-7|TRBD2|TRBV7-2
TGTGCCAGCAGCTTATCCGGGACTAGCGGGAGGGTATACGAGCAGTACTTC
CASSLSGTSGRVYEQYF
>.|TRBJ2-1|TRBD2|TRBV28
TGTGCCAGCACCTCTAGCGGGAGCCTTCTCAATGAGCAGTTCTTC
CASTSSGSLLNEQFF
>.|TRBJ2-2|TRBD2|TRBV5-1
TGCGCCAGCAGCTCGGGACTAGCGGGAGTGCAGACCGGGGAGCTGTTTTTT
CASSSGLAGVQTGELFF
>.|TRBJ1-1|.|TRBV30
TGTGCCTGGAAACCGATGAACACTGAAGCTTTCTTT
CAWKPMNTEAFF
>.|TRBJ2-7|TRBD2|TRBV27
TGTGCCAGCAAAGAAGGGAGGGAAAAGCTCAACTACGAGCAGTACTTC
CASKEGREKLNYEQYF
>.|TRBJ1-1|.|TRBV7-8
TGTGCCAGCAGCTTAGAGGTCACTTCGAACACTGAAGCTTTCTTT
CASSLEVTSNTEAFF
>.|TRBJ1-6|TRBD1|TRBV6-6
TGTGCCAGCAGTTACCGACGAGGGACAGGCGATTCACCCCTCCACTTT
CASSYRRGTGDSPLHF
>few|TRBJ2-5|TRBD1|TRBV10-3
TGTGCCATCAGTGAGTTGGGGGACAGGGTTGAAAAGACCCAGTACTTC
CAISELGDRVEKTQYF
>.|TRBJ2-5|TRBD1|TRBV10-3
TGTGCCATCAGTGATGGCCCGGGACAGGGGTCACTGGCCCAGTACTTC
CAISDGPGQGSLAQYF
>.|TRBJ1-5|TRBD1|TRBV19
TGTGCCAGTAGTACGCCGGGACAGCTACGTCTGCCCCAGCATTTT
CASSTPGQLRLPQHF
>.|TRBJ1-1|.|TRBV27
TGTGCCAGCAGTTTGCATCGGCAGGCGCACACTGAAGCTTTCTTT
CASSLHRQAHTEAFF
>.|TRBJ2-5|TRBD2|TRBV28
TGTGCCAGCCCCCCCGGAGGGGGGAGGCGGGAGGGCCGAGGGACCCAGTACTTC
CASPPGGGRREGRGTQYF